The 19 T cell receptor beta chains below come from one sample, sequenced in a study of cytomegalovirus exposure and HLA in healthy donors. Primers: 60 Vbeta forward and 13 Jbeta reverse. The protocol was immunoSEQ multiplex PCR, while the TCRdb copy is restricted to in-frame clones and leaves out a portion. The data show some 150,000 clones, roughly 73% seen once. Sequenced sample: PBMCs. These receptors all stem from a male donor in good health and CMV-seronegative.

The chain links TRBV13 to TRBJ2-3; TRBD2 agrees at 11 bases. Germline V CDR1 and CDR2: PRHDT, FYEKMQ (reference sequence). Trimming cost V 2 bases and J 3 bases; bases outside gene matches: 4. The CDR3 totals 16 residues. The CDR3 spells CASSLRRLAGTDTQYF. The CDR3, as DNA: TGTGCCAGCAGCTTACGTCGACTAGCGGGGACAGATACGCAGTATTTT.

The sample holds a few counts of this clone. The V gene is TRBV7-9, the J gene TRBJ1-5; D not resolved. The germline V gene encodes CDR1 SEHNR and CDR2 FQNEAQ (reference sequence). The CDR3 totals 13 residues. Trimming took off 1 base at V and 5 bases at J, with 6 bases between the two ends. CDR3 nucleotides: TGTGCCAGCAGCTTAGAGGGAGATCAGCCCCAGCATTTT. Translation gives CASSLEGDQPQHF.

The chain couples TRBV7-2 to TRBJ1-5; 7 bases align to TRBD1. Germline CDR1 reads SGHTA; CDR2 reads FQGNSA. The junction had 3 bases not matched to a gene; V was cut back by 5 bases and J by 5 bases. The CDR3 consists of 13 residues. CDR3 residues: CASSLDRDQPQHF. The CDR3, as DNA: TGTGCCAGCAGCCTAGACAGGGATCAGCCCCAGCATTTT. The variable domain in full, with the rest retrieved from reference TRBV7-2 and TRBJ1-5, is GAGVSQSPSNKVTEKGKDVELRCDPISGHTALYWYRQSLGQGLEFLIYFQGNSAPDKSGLPSDRFSAERTGGSVSTLTIQRTQQEDSAVYLCASSLDRDQPQHFGDGTRLSIL.

For the CDR3, the DNA is TGTGCCAGCAGCGCACAGGGAACCGAAAAACTGTTTTTT. This gives the protein CASSAQGTEKLFF. The V gene is TRBV7-9, the J gene TRBJ1-4, with a tentative D call TRBD1 (6 bases). From germline, CDR1 is SEHNR and CDR2 FQNEAQ (reference sequence). Trimming shortened V by 5 bases and J by 8 bases, and 12 bases separated the two germline ends. The CDR3 length is 13 residues.

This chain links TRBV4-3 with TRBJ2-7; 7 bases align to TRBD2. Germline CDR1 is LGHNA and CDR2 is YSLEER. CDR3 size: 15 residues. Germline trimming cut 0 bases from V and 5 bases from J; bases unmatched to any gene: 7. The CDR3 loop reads CASSQEGGGKNEQYF. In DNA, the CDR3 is TGCGCCAGCAGCCAAGAGGGGGGGGGTAAGAACGAGCAGTACTTC.

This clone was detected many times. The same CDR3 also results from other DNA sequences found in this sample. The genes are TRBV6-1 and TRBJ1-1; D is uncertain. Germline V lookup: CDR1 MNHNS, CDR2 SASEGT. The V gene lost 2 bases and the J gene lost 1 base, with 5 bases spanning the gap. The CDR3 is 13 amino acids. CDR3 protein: CASSERENTEAFF. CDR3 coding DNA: TGTGCCAGCAGTGAACGAGAGAACACTGAAGCTTTCTTT.

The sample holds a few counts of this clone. CDR3 sequence: CATSREVTGSTEAFF. The CDR3 DNA reads as TGTGCCACCAGCAGAGAGGTTACGGGGAGCACTGAAGCTTTCTTT. The J gene is TRBJ1-1, the V gene TRBV15; D gene ambiguous. There are 15 residues in the CDR3. V was shortened by 0 bases and J by 4 bases, with 12 bases between the two germline ends. CDR1 is LNHNV and CDR2 is YYDKDF in the germline V gene (reference sequence).

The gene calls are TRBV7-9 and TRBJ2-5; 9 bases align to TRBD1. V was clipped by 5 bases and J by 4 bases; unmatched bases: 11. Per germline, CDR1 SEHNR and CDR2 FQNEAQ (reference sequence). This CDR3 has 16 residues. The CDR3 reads CASSRTGDGVRETQYF. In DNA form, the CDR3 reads TGTGCCAGCAGCCGGACAGGGGACGGAGTTCGAGAGACCCAGTACTTC. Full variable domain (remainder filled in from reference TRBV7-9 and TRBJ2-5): DTGVSQNPRHKITKRGQNVTFRCDPISEHNRLYWYRQTLGQGPEFLTYFQNEAQLEKSRLLSDRFSAERPKGSFSTLEIQRTEQGDSAMYLCASSRTGDGVRETQYFGPGTRLLVL.

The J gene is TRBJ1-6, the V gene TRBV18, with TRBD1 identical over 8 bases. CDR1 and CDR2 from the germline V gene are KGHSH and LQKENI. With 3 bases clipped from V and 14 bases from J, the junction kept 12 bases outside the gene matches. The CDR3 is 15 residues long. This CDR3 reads CASSPGTGSSLTLHF. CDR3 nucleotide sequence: TGTGCCAGCTCACCCGGGACAGGTAGTTCTTTAACCCTCCACTTT.

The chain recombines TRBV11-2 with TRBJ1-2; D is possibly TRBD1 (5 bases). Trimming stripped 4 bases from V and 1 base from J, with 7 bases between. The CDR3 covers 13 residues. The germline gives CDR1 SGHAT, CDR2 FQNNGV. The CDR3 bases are TGTGCCAGCAGCTCGACAGTTAACTATGGCTACACCTTC. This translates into CASSSTVNYGYTF.

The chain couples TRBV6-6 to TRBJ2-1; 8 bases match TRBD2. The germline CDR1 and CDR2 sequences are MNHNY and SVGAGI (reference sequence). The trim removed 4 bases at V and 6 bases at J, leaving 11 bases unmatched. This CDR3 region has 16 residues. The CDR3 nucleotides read TGTGCCAGCAGTTTCCACTCAGGGCTAGCGGGCAATGAGCAGTTCTTC. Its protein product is CASSFHSGLAGNEQFF.

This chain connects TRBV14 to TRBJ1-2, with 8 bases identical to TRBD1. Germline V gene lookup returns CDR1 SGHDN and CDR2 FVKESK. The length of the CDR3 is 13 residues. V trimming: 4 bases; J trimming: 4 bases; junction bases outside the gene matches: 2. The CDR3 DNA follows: TGTGCCAGCAGCCGGACAGGGCGCTATGGCTACACCTTC. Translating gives CASSRTGRYGYTF. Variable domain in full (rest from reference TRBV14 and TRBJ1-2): EAGVTQFPSHSVIEKGQTVTLRCDPISGHDNLYWYRRVMGKEIKFLLHFVKESKQDESGMPNNRFLAERTGGTYSTLKVQPAELEDSGVYFCASSRTGRYGYTFGSGTRLTVV.

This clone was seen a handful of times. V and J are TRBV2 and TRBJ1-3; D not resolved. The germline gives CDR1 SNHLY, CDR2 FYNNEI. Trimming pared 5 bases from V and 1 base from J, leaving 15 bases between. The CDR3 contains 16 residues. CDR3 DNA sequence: TGTGCCAGCAGTCCCACCCCCAGGACTTCTGGAAACACCATATATTTT. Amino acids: CASSPTPRTSGNTIYF.

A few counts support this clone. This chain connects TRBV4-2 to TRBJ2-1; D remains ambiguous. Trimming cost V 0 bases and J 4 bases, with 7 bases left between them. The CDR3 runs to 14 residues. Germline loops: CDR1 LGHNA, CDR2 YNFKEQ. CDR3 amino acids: CASSQEKLYNEQFF. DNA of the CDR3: TGTGCCAGCAGCCAAGAGAAGCTTTACAATGAGCAGTTCTTC.

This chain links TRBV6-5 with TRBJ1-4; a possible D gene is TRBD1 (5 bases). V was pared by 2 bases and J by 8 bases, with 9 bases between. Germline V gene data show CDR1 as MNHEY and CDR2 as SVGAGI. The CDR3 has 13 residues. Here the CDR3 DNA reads TGTGCCAGCAGTTACACATCAGGGGAAAAACTGTTTTTT. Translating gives CASSYTSGEKLFF.

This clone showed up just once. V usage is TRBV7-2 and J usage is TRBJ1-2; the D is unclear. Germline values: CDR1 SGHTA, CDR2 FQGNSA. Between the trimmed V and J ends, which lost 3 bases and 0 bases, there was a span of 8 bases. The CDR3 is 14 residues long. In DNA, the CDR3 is TGTGCCAGCAGCTTTCGACAACCTAACTATGGCTACACCTTC. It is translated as CASSFRQPNYGYTF.

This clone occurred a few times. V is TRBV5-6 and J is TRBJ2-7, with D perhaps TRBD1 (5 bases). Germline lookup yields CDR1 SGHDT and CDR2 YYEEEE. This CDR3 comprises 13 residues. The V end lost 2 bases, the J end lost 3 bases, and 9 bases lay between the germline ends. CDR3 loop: CASSFPGRYEQYF. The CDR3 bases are TGTGCCAGCAGCTTCCCAGGGCGCTACGAGCAGTACTTC. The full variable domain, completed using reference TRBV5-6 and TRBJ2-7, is DAGVTQSPTHLIKTRGQQVTLRCSPKSGHDTVSWYQQALGQGPQFIFQYYEEEERQRGNFPDRFSGHQFPNYSSELNVNALLLGDSALYLCASSFPGRYEQYFGPGTRLTVT.

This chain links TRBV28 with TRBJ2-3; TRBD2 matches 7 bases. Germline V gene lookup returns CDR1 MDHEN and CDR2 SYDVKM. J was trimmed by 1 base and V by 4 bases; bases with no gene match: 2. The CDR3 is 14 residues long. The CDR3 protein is CASSSGGGTDTQYF. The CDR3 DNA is TGTGCCAGCAGTTCTGGGGGGGGCACAGATACGCAGTATTTT. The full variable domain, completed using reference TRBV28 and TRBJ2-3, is DVKVTQSSRYLVKRTGEKVFLECVQDMDHENMFWYRQDPGLGLRLIYFSYDVKMKEKGDIPEGYSVSREKKERFSLILESASTNQTSMYLCASSSGGGTDTQYFGPGTRLTVL.

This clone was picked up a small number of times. CDR3 sequence (DNA): TGTGCCAGTAGTATATCGGGGACAGAAAATTCACCCCTCCACTTT. It specifies CASSISGTENSPLHF. This sequence joins TRBV19 and TRBJ1-6; 7 bases are a match to TRBD1. The germline CDR1 and CDR2 sequences are LNHDA and SQIVND (reference sequence). This CDR3 contains 15 residues. The J segment lost 7 bases and the V segment lost 2 bases, leaving 5 bases of the junction unmatched.